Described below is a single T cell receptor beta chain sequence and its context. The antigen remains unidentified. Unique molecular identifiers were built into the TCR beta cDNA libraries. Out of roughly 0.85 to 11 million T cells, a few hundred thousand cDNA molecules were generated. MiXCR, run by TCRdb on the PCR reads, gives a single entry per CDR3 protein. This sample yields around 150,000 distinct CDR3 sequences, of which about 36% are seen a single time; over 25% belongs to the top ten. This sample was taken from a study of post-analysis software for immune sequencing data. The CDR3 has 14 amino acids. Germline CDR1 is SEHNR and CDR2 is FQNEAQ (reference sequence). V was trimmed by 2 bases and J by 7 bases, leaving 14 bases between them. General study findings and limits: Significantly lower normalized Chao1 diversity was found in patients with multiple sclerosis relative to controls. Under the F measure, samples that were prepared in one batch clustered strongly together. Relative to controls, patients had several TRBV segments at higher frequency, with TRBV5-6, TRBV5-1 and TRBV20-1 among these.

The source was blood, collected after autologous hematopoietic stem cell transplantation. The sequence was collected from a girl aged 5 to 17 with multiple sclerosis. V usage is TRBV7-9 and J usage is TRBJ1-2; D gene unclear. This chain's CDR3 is CASSLWRTLGGYTF. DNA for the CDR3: TGTGCCAGCAGCTTATGGCGGACCCTGGGTGGCTACACCTTC. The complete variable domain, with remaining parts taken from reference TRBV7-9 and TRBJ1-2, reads DTGVSQNPRHKITKRGQNVTFRCDPISEHNRLYWYRQTLGQGPEFLTYFQNEAQLEKSRLLSDRFSAERPKGSFSTLEIQRTEQGDSAMYLCASSLWRTLGGYTFGSGTRLTVV.